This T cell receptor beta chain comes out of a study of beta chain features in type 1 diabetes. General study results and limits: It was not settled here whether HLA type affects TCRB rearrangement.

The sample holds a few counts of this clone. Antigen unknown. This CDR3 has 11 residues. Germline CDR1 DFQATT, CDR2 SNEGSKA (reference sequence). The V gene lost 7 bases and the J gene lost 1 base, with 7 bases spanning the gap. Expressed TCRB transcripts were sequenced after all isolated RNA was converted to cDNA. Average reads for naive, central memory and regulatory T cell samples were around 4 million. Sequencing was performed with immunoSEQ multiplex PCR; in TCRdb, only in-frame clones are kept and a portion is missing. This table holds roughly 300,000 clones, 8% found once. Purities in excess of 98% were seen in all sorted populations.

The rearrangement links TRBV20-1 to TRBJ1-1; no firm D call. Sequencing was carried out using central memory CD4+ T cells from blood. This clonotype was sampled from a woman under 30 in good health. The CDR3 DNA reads TGCAGTGGGTTAGGGAACACTGAAGCTTTCTTT. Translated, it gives CSGLGNTEAFF.